The 23 T cell receptor beta chains below come from one sample, sequenced in a study of cytomegalovirus exposure and HLA in healthy donors. The study ran its PCR with 60 Vbeta and 13 Jbeta primers. TCRdb's table, derived via immunoSEQ multiplex PCR, lists solely in-frame clones and lacks some. The record lists around 200,000 clones, of which the ten most abundant hold 1.1%. Sequencing was carried out using PBMCs. These receptors originate from a girl aged 2 to 10 in good health and CMV-seropositive.

This chain uses TRBV7-2 with TRBJ1-5; 9 bases agree with TRBD1. The germline CDR1 and CDR2 sequences are SGHTA and FQGNSA. CDR3 size: 19 residues. With 1 base clipped from V and 1 base from J, the junction kept 11 bases outside the gene matches. In nucleotides, the CDR3 is TGTGCCAGCAGCTTAGGTGCCCTTGGACAGGGGCTAAGCAATCAGCCCCAGCATTTT. Translation gives CASSLGALGQGLSNQPQHF.

The chain recombines TRBV4-1 with TRBJ1-2, with TRBD1 matching 7 bases. The CDR3 is 16 residues long. With V trimmed by 4 bases and J by 4 bases, 12 bases remained unmatched. Germline V gene data show CDR1 as MGHRA and CDR2 as YSYEKL. This chain's CDR3 is CASSPGDRVSLYGYTF. DNA of the CDR3: TGCGCCAGCAGCCCAGGTGACAGGGTCAGCCTCTATGGCTACACCTTC.

V gene TRBV27 combines with J gene TRBJ2-3; D is possibly TRBD2 (5 bases). V lost 10 bases to trimming and J lost 1 base, with 12 bases between them. CDR1 is MNHEY and CDR2 is SMNVEV in the germline V gene (reference sequence). CDR3 length: 13 residues. The CDR3 sequence is CATRSDGTDTQYF. The CDR3 DNA reads TGTGCCACCCGTAGCGATGGCACAGATACGCAGTATTTT.

The gene calls are TRBV28 and TRBJ2-3, with 10 positions matching TRBD2. The CDR3 runs to 15 residues. Germline V lookup: CDR1 MDHEN, CDR2 SYDVKM. The junction had 3 bases not matched to a gene; V was cut back by 6 bases and J by 0 bases. The DNA for the CDR3 is TGTGCCAGCAGCCGGACTAGCGGCAGCACAGATACGCAGTATTTT. Translated, it gives CASSRTSGSTDTQYF.

In DNA, the CDR3 is TGTGCCAGCAGCGTAGGAACTAGCGGGACGTACGAGCAGTACTTC. Translating it yields CASSVGTSGTYEQYF. The V call is TRBV9, the J call TRBJ2-7; 10 bases map to TRBD2. CDR1 SGDLS and CDR2 YYNGEE come from the germline V gene. The ends lost 0 bases at V and 4 bases at J; junction bases unmatched: 4. CDR3 size: 15 residues.

The CDR3 DNA is TGTGCCAGCAGTTCATTCATCATGAACACTGAAGCTTTCTTT. This sequence encodes CASSSFIMNTEAFF. The V and J genes are TRBV28 and TRBJ1-1; D unresolved. CDR3 size: 14 residues. Germline assignment: CDR1 MDHEN and CDR2 SYDVKM. V was pared by 4 bases and J by 0 bases, with 9 bases between.

V and J are TRBV29-1 and TRBJ1-4; tentatively, D is TRBD1 (6 bases). In germline, CDR1 is SQVTM, CDR2 ANQGSEA. Trimming removed 7 bases from V and 4 bases from J, with 16 bases in between. The CDR3 has 14 residues. In nucleotides, the CDR3 is TGCAGCGGCCGGTGGGGGGGCAGTAATGAAAAACTGTTTTTT. This gives the protein CSGRWGGSNEKLFF.

This rearrangement joins TRBV7-2 to TRBJ2-1; 11 bases match TRBD2. CDR1 is SGHTA, CDR2 FQGNSA, per germline. V was clipped by 3 bases and J by 3 bases; unmatched bases: 13. There are 19 residues in the CDR3. The CDR3 nucleotides are TGTGCCAGCAGCTTTCAAACTAGCGGGAGAGTGGGGTTCTACAATGAGCAGTTCTTC. Its translation is CASSFQTSGRVGFYNEQFF.

V is TRBV27 and J is TRBJ2-7, with D possibly TRBD2 on 6 matching bases. The CDR3 is made up of 15 amino acids. Germline V gives CDR1 MNHEY, CDR2 SMNVEV (reference sequence). Trimming removed 5 bases from V and 6 bases from J, with 20 bases in between. The CDR3 here is CASSEDGTSWGEQYF. In DNA, the CDR3 is TGTGCCAGCAGTGAGGACGGGACTTCTTGGGGCGAGCAGTACTTC.

This chain uses TRBV15 with TRBJ2-6; a weak D match, TRBD1 (6 bases). The length of the CDR3 is 16 residues. V was trimmed by 2 bases and J by 4 bases, leaving 12 bases between them. Germline V gives CDR1 LNHNV, CDR2 YYDKDF (reference sequence). The CDR3, as DNA: TGTGCCACCAGCAGAACCCAGGGGACCGGGGCCAACGTCCTGACTTTC. Amino acid sequence: CATSRTQGTGANVLTF.

V is TRBV11-2 and J is TRBJ2-5, with 14 bases identical to TRBD2. In germline, CDR1 is SGHAT, CDR2 FQNNGV. Germline trimming cut 5 bases from V and 1 base from J; bases unmatched to any gene: 12. The CDR3 consists of 19 residues. For the CDR3, the DNA is TGTGCCAGCAGCCCAGCCAGACTAGCGGGAGGGATGGGCCAAGAGACCCAGTACTTC. Translating it yields CASSPARLAGGMGQETQYF.

The rearrangement links TRBV7-8 to TRBJ2-7; D not certain. Looked up from germline, CDR1 is SGHVS and CDR2 is FQNEAQ. V was shortened by 5 bases and J by 2 bases, with 16 bases between the two germline ends. The CDR3 runs 15 residues. CDR3 amino acids: CASSQPLPGPYEQYF. CDR3 nucleotides: TGTGCCAGCAGCCAGCCCCTGCCGGGTCCCTACGAGCAGTACTTC.

This rearrangement joins TRBV18 to TRBJ2-3; D ambiguous. The germline V gene encodes CDR1 KGHSH and CDR2 LQKENI. V lost 1 base and J lost 0, with 14 bases in between. CDR3 length equals 17 residues. CDR3 sequence (DNA): TGTGCCAGCTCACCACTACCAGGTGCAGCTAGCACAGATACGCAGTATTTT. It yields the protein CASSPLPGAASTDTQYF. The full variable domain, with the rest looked up from reference TRBV18 and TRBJ2-3, is NAGVMQNPRHLVRRRGQEARLRCSPMKGHSHVYWYRQLPEEGLKFMVYLQKENIIDESGMPKERFSAEFPKEGPSILRIQQVVRGDSAAYFCASSPLPGAASTDTQYFGPGTRLTVL.

The chain employs TRBV7-6 and TRBJ2-1, with 13 bases identical to TRBD2. The CDR3 contains 18 residues. V shed 1 base and J 7 bases; nucleotides not matched to a gene: 10. Germline V gene lookup returns CDR1 SGHVS and CDR2 FNYEAQ. The CDR3 loop is CASSLEAEGLAGENEQFF. The CDR3 DNA is TGTGCCAGCAGCTTAGAAGCAGAAGGACTAGCGGGAGAGAATGAGCAGTTCTTC.

V usage is TRBV30 and J usage is TRBJ1-1; D is unresolved. Looked up from germline, CDR1 is GTSNPN and CDR2 is SVGIG (reference sequence). Trimming cost V 3 bases and J 6 bases, with 14 bases left between them. This CDR3 has 13 residues. CDR3 in amino acids: CAWRGNGRAEAFF. Written as DNA, the CDR3 is TGTGCCTGGAGGGGGAATGGGAGGGCTGAAGCTTTCTTT.

The J gene is TRBJ2-2, the V gene TRBV18, with D maybe TRBD1 (5 bases). Germline CDR1 reads KGHSH; CDR2 reads LQKENI. The CDR3 consists of 13 residues. Trimming took off 2 bases at V and 6 bases at J, with 7 bases between the two ends. The DNA for the CDR3 is TGTGCCAGCTCACCAACACAGGCCGGGGAGCTGTTTTTT. This sequence encodes CASSPTQAGELFF.

This chain links TRBV11-1 with TRBJ1-2, with TRBD1 matching over 7 bases. V was pared by 4 bases and J by 4 bases, with 6 bases of the junction left unmatched. The germline CDR1 and CDR2 sequences are SGHAT and FQDESV (reference sequence). The CDR3 runs to 14 residues. The CDR3 reads CASSSGGDSYGYTF. The CDR3 DNA is TGTGCCAGCAGCTCCGGAGGGGACAGCTATGGCTACACCTTC.

The J gene is TRBJ1-5, the V gene TRBV2; TRBD1 agrees at 7 bases. The V gene end was trimmed by 7 bases and the J gene end by 4 bases; junction bases not matched to a gene: 7. Germline-derived CDR1 and CDR2 are SNHLY and FYNNEI. This CDR3 comprises 14 residues. CDR3 sequence: CASKVGRGNQPQHF. The CDR3 region has the DNA TGTGCCAGCAAAGTAGGCAGGGGGAATCAGCCCCAGCATTTT.

The J gene is TRBJ2-1, the V gene TRBV4-2; 9 bases match TRBD2. V gave up 2 bases and J gave up 8 bases; unmatched junction bases: 13. The CDR3 has 17 residues. Germline-derived CDR1 and CDR2 are LGHNA and YNFKEQ. CDR3 sequence: CASSQLPGLAGDDEQFF. The CDR3 DNA follows: TGTGCCAGCAGCCAACTCCCGGGACTAGCCGGGGACGATGAGCAGTTCTTC.

CDR3 loop: CASSQDGLDLKTQYF. As DNA, the CDR3 is TGCGCCAGCAGCCAAGATGGTCTAGACCTCAAGACCCAGTACTTC. This sequence joins TRBV4-1 and TRBJ2-5; D not resolved. The germline V and J ends were trimmed by 0 bases and 6 bases, with 14 bases remaining between them. The CDR3 contains 15 residues. CDR1 and CDR2 (germline): MGHRA, YSYEKL.

The chain employs TRBV19 and TRBJ2-2; TRBD1 matches 8 bases. The V and J ends lost 5 bases and 6 bases, in that order; junction bases with no gene match: 11. CDR1 is LNHDA and CDR2 is SQIVND in the germline V gene (reference sequence). There are 16 residues in the CDR3. The DNA for the CDR3 is TGTGCCAGTAGTTTGGGACAGGTTGCCCTCCCCGGGGAGCTGTTTTTT. Protein product: CASSLGQVALPGELFF.

The chain is built from TRBV25-1 and TRBJ1-1; no firm D call. The CDR3 is 13 amino acids. The germline V and J ends were trimmed by 11 bases and 0 bases, with 13 bases remaining between them. Germline lookup yields CDR1 MGHDK and CDR2 SYGVNS. This CDR3 is CASRQDMNTEAFF. In nucleotides, the CDR3 is TGTGCCTCAAGACAAGATATGAACACTGAAGCTTTCTTT.

The chain uses TRBV9 and TRBJ2-1, with D possibly being TRBD2 (6 bases). Germline CDR1 reads SGDLS; CDR2 reads YYNGEE. V was clipped by 1 base and J by 14 bases, with 19 bases between them. The CDR3 runs 14 residues. CDR3 region: CASSVTLFGGEEFF. Here the CDR3 DNA reads TGTGCCAGCAGCGTAACTTTGTTTGGCGGGGAGGAGTTCTTC.